This T cell receptor beta chain appears in the sequencing data of a study of cytomegalovirus exposure and HLA in healthy donors. Study outcomes and limitations: It was in a later analysis that TCR association rates were seen to vary by HLA locus, highest for DRB1 and lowest for HLA-C. Rarity held for most TCR sequences, but there were some public TCRs that occurred in many donors. Of the V segments, some could not be distinguished, including TRBV6-2 and TRBV6-3, and were excluded.

There are 15 residues in the CDR3. Per germline, CDR1 MDHEN and CDR2 SYDVKM. The V gene end was trimmed by 4 bases and the J gene end by 5 bases; junction bases not matched to a gene: 8. The PCR ran on 60 Vbeta and 13 Jbeta primers. Method: immunoSEQ multiplex PCR; TCRdb's copy keeps in-frame clones and lacks some. The sample has 150,000 to 200,000 clones, 84% seen once. Note on this clone: What it recognizes is unknown.

The origin of this receptor is a boy younger than 10 in good health and CMV-seronegative. The rearrangement uses TRBV28 and TRBJ1-1; 9 bases map to TRBD1. Sequenced input: PBMCs. In DNA, the CDR3 is TGTGCCAGCAGTTCCGGGACAGGGATCCGGACTGAAGCTTTCTTT. Protein sequence: CASSSGTGIRTEAFF. Complete variable domain (other parts from reference TRBV28 and TRBJ1-1): DVKVTQSSRYLVKRTGEKVFLECVQDMDHENMFWYRQDPGLGLRLIYFSYDVKMKEKGDIPEGYSVSREKKERFSLILESASTNQTSMYLCASSSGTGIRTEAFFGQGTRLTVV.